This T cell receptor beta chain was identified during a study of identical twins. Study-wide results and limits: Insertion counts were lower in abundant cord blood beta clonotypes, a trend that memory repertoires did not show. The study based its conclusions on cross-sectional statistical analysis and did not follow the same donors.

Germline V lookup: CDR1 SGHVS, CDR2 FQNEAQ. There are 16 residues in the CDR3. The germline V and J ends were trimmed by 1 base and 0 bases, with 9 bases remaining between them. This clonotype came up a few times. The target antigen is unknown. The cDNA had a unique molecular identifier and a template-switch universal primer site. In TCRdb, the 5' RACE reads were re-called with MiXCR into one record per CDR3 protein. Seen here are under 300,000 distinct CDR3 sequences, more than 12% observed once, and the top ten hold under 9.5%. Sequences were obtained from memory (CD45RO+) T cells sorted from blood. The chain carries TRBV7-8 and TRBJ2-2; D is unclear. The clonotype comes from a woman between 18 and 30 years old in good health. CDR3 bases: TGTGCCAGCAGCTTAGGAAGAGGTACGAACACCGGGGAGCTGTTTTTT. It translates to CASSLGRGTNTGELFF.